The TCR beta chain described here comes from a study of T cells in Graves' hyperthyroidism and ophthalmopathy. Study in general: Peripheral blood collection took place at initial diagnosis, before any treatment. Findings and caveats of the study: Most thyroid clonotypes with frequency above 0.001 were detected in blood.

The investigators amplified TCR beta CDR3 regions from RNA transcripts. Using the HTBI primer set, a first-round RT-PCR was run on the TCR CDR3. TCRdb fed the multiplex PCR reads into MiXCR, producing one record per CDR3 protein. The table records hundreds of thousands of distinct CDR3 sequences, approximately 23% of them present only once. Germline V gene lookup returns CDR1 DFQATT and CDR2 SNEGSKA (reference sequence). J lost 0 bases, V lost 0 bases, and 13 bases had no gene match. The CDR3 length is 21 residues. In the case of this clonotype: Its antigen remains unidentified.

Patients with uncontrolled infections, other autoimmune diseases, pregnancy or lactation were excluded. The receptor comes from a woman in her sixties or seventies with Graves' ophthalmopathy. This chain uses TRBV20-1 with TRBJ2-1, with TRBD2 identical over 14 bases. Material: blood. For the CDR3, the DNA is TGCAGTGCTAGAGATCCCTCGACTAGCGGGAGGGCCCTCACCTCCTACAATGAGCAGTTCTTC. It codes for CSARDPSTSGRALTSYNEQFF.